This T cell receptor beta chain was sequenced in a study of blood T cell repertoires in COVID-19. Study at large: The United States, Italy and Spain supplied acute and convalescent COVID-19 samples. The analysed material was cDNA or gDNA that came from T cells, B-cell-depleted T cells, or PBMCs.

Authors' data handling: Amplification from reference gene primers served as the basis for estimated nucleated cell counts. The repertoire was sequenced with immunoSEQ multiplex PCR; TCRdb's copy has only in-frame clones and lacks some. The DNA was the basis for D and trimming; V, J and clone size are from that table. The repertoire holds around 77,000 clones, with 75% to 95% as singletons. Germline CDR1 reads MNHNS; CDR2 reads SASEGT. Deletions cut 2 bases from V and 1 base from J, with 12 bases between. This CDR3 is built from 17 residues. The TCR sequence derives from a woman aged 60-75 years with active COVID-19. The chain is built from TRBV6-1 and TRBJ2-6; D perhaps matches TRBD1 (5 bases). The sequenced sample was peripheral blood. CDR3 DNA sequence: TGTGCCAGCAGTGAACGCCCTAAGGGGTCTGGGGCCAACGTCCTGACTTTC. Protein: CASSERPKGSGANVLTF.